The 2 T cell receptor beta chains presented below share a single source sample, sequenced in a study of blood T cell repertoires in COVID-19. The table came from immunoSEQ multiplex PCR; TCRdb's copy has only in-frame clones and leaves some out. Of hundreds of thousands of clones listed, about 87% are singletons. The sample taken for sequencing was PBMCs or T cells enriched from blood (not recorded which). The receptors come from a woman aged 45-59 years who had recovered from COVID-19.

The rearrangement links TRBV5-5 to TRBJ1-4; the match to TRBD1 covers 9 bases. The CDR3 is 15 amino acids. V lost 2 bases, J lost 8 bases, and 7 bases stayed unmatched. Germline lookup yields CDR1 SGHKS and CDR2 YYEKEE (reference sequence). The CDR3 DNA follows: TGTGCCAGCAGCTTCCCCGGACAGGGGCGGGAAAAACTGTTTTTT. It specifies CASSFPGQGREKLFF. The full variable domain, its missing parts supplied by reference TRBV5-5 and TRBJ1-4, is DAGVTQSPTHLIKTRGQQVTLRCSPISGHKSVSWYQQVLGQGPQFIFQYYEKEERGRGNFPDRFSARQFPNYSSELNVNALLLGDSALYLCASSFPGQGREKLFFGSGTQLSVL.

The V and J genes are TRBV18 and TRBJ2-7, with 7 bases aligning to TRBD1. The CDR3 spans 15 residues. CDR1 and CDR2 from the germline V gene are KGHSH and LQKENI. The V gene end was trimmed by 3 bases and the J gene end by 1 base; junction bases not matched to a gene: 6. Here the CDR3 DNA reads TGTGCCAGCTCACCCCCGGGACAGCCTTCCTACGAGCAGTACTTC. It encodes CASSPPGQPSYEQYF.